Listed here is a single TCR beta chain. This clonotype appeared a few times. The antigen it binds to is not known. No base quality values were provided; no much bigger clone lies one nucleotide off. Amplification of TCR beta CDR3 regions was carried out from RNA transcripts. A first-round RT-PCR of the TCR CDR3 used the HTBI primer set with the Qiagen OneStep RT-PCR kit. The libraries were constructed in a second round of multiplex PCR and then size-selected and purified. Sequencing of the libraries was done on an Illumina HiSeq2000 using paired-end 100 bp reads. As for the authors' bioinformatics: SOAPnuke was used to process the raw data, removing reads that contained adapters or uncalled bases, had a mean Phred below 15, or lacked an exact match to the constant primer or identifier. High-quality paired reads were merged with COPE v1.2.5, and unique nucleotide sequences were defined as clonotypes. MiTCR v1.1 was used to align clonotypes to the IMGT TRBV, TRBD and TRBJ reference segments. The analysis included only V-J combinations with a frequency above 0.0001, which together covered 98% to 99.2% of the repertoires. A TCS score was defined as the ratio between F50 (clonal expansion) and ExV (chaos), using BLOSUM62-based TCRdist between CDR3 peptides within each V-J. Welch's t-statistics and random forest reduced around 510 V-J features to some 14, which were used in a naive Bayes classifier (R e1071). Using fastp at Q25 and MiXCR, TCRdb reprocessed the public reads and kept productive beta chains. Rows merge per CDR3 protein into single entries with the most common DNA and genes. The V and J calls here are based on TCRdb, not the publication. For this sample the table gives 400,000 or so distinct CDR3 sequences, of which around an eighth were detected only once. 28% of the sample is in the top ten clones.

In the ophthalmopathy patients, disease was moderately to severely active, with a Clinical Activity Score of 3 or more, a NOSPECS grade of 4 or more, and a duration of less than 3 months. Patients with uncontrolled infections, other autoimmune diseases, pregnancy or lactation were excluded. Diagnoses were established on the basis of clinical symptoms, serum thyroxine and TRAb, thyroid ultrasound, and orbital computed tomography. PBMCs were isolated from approximately 10 ml of fresh peripheral blood by Ficoll-Paque density gradient centrifugation. Total RNA was extracted with Trizol reagent, and quality was checked on an Agilent 2100 Bioanalyzer. The sample is drawn from a study of T cells in Graves' hyperthyroidism and ophthalmopathy (dated by TCRdb to about 2019). About the investigation overall: Peripheral blood samples were taken at the time of initial diagnosis, prior to any treatment. The 100 or so discovery patients were divided at random into training and test sets in a 7:3 ratio. An independent validation cohort of around 19 hyperthyroidism patients and roughly 16 patients who later progressed to ophthalmopathy tested prospective prediction of ophthalmopathy. Thyroid tissue and blood T-cell repertoires from over 5 Graves' hyperthyroidism patients were also compared in the study. The paper describes TCR Vbeta CDR3 sequencing of about 140 peripheral blood samples, made up of roughly 45 ophthalmopathy patients, approximately 73 hyperthyroidism patients and roughly 17 progressor patients. A discovery cohort of about a hundred patients, approximately 44 with Graves' ophthalmopathy and over 55 with stable Graves' hyperthyroidism, was used to find distinguishing TCR V-J signatures. Following sampling, methimazole starting at 30 mg daily was given to hyperthyroidism patients, and high-dose intravenous methylprednisolone was given to ophthalmopathy patients. What the authors observed across the whole study: No statistical method was used to fix the sample size in advance, and group allocation was not hidden from the investigators. In validation, progression to ophthalmopathy was predicted by the model with roughly 71% sensitivity and 72% to 85% specificity, a median of roughly 6 months before onset. In cross-validation, a model built on a 13 V-J signature told ophthalmopathy apart from stable hyperthyroidism with 87.88% sensitivity and roughly 83% specificity, and in testing the same model reached 80%/75%. Blood samples also contained most of the expanded thyroid clonotypes (frequency above 0.001), which suggests that blood repertoires may reflect thyroid immune responses.

From V the trimming removes 5 bases and from J it removes 3 bases, while the gene matches leave 9 bases of the junction unaccounted for. The CDR3 has 15 amino acids, counting the end cysteine and phenylalanine. Only the CDR3 DNA stays, 45 bases, in frame from base 1. According to the germline V gene (reference sequence), CDR1 reads LNHDA and CDR2 reads SQIVND. This chain is built from TRBV19 and TRBJ2-7; 8 of the junction bases match TRBD2. The sequence came from a man aged 50 or older with Graves' ophthalmopathy. Sequenced input: blood. The CDR3 loop reads CASSATSDSHYEQYF. The DNA is TGTGCCAGTAGTGCGACTAGCGACTCACACTACGAGCAGTACTTC.